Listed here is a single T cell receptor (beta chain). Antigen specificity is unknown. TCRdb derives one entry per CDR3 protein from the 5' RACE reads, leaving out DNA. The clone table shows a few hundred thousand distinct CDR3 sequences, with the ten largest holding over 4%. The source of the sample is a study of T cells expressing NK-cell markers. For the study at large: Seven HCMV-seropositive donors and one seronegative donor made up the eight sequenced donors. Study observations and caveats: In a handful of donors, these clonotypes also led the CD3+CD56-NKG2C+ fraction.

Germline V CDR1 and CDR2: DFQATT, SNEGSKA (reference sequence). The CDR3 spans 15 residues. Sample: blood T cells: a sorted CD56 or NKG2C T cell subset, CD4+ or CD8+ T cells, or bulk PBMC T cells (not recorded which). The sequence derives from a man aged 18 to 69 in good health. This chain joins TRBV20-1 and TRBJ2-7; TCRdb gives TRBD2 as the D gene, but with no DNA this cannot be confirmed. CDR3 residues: CSASSSGGYSYEQYF.